This T cell receptor beta chain was identified during a study of blood T cell repertoires in COVID-19. Measured with immunoSEQ multiplex PCR; TCRdb has only the in-frame clones, and not every one. The sample shows 250,000 or so clones, around 89% of them seen only once. Participant ages covered roughly 18 to 90 years across around 25 US areas. Cohorts were determined from participant-reported clinical history. This sequence was found in a woman between 25 and 40 years old with acute COVID-19. The sample taken for sequencing was PBMCs or T cells enriched from blood (not recorded which).

In nucleotides, the CDR3 is TGTGCCAGCAGCCCTTATCCCCTCAATGAGCAGTTCTTC. Protein product: CASSPYPLNEQFF. V is TRBV14 and J is TRBJ2-1; D not certain. Trimming removed 4 bases at V and 6 bases at J, with 10 bases between. CDR3 size: 13 residues. Germline V gene lookup returns CDR1 SGHDN and CDR2 FVKESK.